This T cell receptor beta chain was captured in a study of breast tumors, draining lymph nodes, adjacent tissues. Study observations and caveats: That most tumor T cells come from lymph nodes remained unproven. Luminal-like breast cancer showed significantly greater tumor-nontumor repertoire similarity than basal-like breast cancer did. Compared with lymph nodes, tumors were less diverse; compared with nontumor tissue, more.

TCRdb redid the calling of the multiplex PCR reads with MiXCR, one entry per CDR3 protein. The sample lists about 89,000 distinct CDR3 sequences; approximately 29% were seen once. V was clipped by 5 bases and J by 3 bases; unmatched bases: 8. The CDR3 has 15 amino acids. Germline CDR1 is SGHTA and CDR2 is FQGTGA. At least ten counts were recorded for this clonotype. Its cognate antigen is unknown. Breast cancer patients provided tissue from their axillary draining lymph nodes. Source material: axillary lymph node tissue. V gene TRBV7-3 combines with J gene TRBJ2-3, with 7 bases fitting TRBD1. The origin of this receptor is a female donor with breast cancer. Some clones in this sample may be carry-over from other donors' samples. The CDR3, as DNA: TGTGCCAGCAGCCCAGACAGGGAAACAACAGATACGCAGTATTTT. Its protein is CASSPDRETTDTQYF.